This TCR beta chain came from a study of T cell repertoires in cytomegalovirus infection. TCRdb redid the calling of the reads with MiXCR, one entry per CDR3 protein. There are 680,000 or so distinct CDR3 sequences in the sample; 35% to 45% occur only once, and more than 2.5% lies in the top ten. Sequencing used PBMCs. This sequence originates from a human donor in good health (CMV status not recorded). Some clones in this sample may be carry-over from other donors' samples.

The CDR3 here is CASSLSRSGNTIYF. The DNA for the CDR3 is TGTGCCAGCAGCTTATCTAGATCTGGAAACACCATATATTTT. The V gene is TRBV7-9, the J gene TRBJ1-3; D ambiguous. Deletions cut 2 bases from V and 1 base from J, with 6 bases between. Germline V CDR1 and CDR2: SEHNR, FQNEAQ (reference sequence). This CDR3 is 14 amino acids long.